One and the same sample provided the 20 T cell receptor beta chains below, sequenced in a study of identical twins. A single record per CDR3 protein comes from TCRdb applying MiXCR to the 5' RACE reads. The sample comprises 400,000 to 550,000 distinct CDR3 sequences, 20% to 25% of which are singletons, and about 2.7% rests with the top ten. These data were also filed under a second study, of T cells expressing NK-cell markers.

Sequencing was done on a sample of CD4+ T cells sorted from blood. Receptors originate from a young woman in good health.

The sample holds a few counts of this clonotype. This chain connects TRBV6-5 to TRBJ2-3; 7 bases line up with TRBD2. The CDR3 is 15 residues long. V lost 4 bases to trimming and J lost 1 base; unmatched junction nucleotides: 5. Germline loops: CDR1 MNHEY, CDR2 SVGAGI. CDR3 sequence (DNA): TGTGCCAGCAGTTTGCGGGAGCGGGGCACAGATACGCAGTATTTT. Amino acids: CASSLRERGTDTQYF.

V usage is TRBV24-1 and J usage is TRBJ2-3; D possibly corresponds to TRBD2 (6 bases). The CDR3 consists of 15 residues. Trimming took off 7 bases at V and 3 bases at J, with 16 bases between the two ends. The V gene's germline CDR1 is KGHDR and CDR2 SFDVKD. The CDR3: CATSPWGGGTDTQYF. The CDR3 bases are TGTGCCACCAGCCCTTGGGGAGGTGGTACAGATACGCAGTATTTT.

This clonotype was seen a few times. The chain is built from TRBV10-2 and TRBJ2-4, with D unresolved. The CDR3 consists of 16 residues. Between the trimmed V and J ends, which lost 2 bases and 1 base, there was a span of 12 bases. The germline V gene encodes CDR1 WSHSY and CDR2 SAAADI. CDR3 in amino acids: CASSEIPGVAKNIQYF. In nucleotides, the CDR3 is TGCGCCAGCAGTGAGATCCCAGGCGTGGCCAAAAACATTCAGTACTTC.

The CDR3 region has the DNA TGTGCCAGCAGCTTGGGTCCTGCAGACACCATATATTTT. Its protein product is CASSLGPADTIYF. The gene calls are TRBV5-6 and TRBJ1-3, with D uncertain. The germline V and J ends were trimmed by 0 bases and 8 bases, with 9 bases remaining between them. The length of the CDR3 is 13 residues. CDR1 and CDR2 (germline): SGHDT, YYEEEE.

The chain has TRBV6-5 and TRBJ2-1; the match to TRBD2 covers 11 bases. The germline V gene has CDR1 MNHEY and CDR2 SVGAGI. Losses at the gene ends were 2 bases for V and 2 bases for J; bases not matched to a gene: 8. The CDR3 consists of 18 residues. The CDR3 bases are TGTGCCAGCAGTTACCTCAAGACTAGCGGGACAACCTACAATGAGCAGTTCTTC. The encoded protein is CASSYLKTSGTTYNEQFF.

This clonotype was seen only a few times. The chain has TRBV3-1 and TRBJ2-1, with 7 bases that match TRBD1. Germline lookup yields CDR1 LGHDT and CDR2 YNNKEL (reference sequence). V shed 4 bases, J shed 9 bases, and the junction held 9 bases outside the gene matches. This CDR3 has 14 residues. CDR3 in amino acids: CASSPSGQSFEQFF. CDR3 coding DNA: TGTGCCAGCAGCCCTTCGGGACAGTCCTTTGAGCAGTTCTTC.

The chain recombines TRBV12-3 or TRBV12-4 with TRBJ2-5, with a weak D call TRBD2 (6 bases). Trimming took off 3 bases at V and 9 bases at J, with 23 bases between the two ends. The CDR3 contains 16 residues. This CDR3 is CASSFDPSAMLGAQYF. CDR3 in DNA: TGTGCCAGCAGTTTCGACCCTAGCGCCATGCTGGGGGCCCAGTACTTC.

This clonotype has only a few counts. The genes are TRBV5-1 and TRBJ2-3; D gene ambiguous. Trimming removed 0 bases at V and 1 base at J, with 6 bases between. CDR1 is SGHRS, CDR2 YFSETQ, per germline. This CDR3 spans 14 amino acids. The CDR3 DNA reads TGCGCCAGCAGCTTGGTCCAGCGCACAGATACGCAGTATTTT. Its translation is CASSLVQRTDTQYF.

In nucleotides, the CDR3 is TGCAGTGCACCGCCCTCGGTGCTAGCGGGGCATTACACAGATACGCAGTATTTT. Its protein is CSAPPSVLAGHYTDTQYF. V is TRBV20-1 and J is TRBJ2-3; 9 bases are a match to TRBD2. V was clipped by 6 bases and J by 2 bases; unmatched bases: 18. The length of the CDR3 is 18 residues. Looked up from germline, CDR1 is DFQATT and CDR2 is SNEGSKA (reference sequence).

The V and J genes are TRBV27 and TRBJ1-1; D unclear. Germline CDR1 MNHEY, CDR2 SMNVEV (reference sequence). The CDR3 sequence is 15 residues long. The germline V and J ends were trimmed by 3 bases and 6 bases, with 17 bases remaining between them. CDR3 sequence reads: CASSFGGLGYSEAFF. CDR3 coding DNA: TGTGCCAGCAGTTTCGGCGGATTGGGGTATTCTGAAGCTTTCTTT.

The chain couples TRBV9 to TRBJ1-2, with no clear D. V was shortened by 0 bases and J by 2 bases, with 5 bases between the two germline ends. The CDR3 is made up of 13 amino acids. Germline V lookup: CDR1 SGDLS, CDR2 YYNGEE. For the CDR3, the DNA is TGTGCCAGCAGCGTAGGTCAGAACTATGGCTACACCTTC. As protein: CASSVGQNYGYTF.

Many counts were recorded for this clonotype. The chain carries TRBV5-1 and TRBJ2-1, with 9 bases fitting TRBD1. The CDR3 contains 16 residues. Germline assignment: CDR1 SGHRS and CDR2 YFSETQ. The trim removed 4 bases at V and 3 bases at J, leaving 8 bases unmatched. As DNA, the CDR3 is TGCGCCAGCAGCCAACGGGGACAGGGAATCTACAATGAGCAGTTCTTC. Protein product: CASSQRGQGIYNEQFF.

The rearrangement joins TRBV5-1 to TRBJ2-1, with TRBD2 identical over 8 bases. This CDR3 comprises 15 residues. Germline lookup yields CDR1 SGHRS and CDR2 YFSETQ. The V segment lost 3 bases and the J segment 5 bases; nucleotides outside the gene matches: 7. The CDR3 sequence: CASSSAGGVHNEQFF. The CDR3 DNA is TGCGCCAGCAGCTCCGCGGGGGGAGTCCACAATGAGCAGTTCTTC.

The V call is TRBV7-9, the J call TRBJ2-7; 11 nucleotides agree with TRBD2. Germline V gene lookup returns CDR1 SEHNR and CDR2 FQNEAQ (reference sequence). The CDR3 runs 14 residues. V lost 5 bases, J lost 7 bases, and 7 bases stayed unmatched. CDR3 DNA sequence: TGTGCCAGCAGCATTAGCGGGAGGGCCTGGGAGCAGTACTTC. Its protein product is CASSISGRAWEQYF. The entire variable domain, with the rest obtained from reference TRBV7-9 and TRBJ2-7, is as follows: DTGVSQNPRHKITKRGQNVTFRCDPISEHNRLYWYRQTLGQGPEFLTYFQNEAQLEKSRLLSDRFSAERPKGSFSTLEIQRTEQGDSAMYLCASSISGRAWEQYFGPGTRLTVT.

CDR3 in amino acids: CATSRDGLAGHTDTQYF. CDR3 DNA: TGTGCCACCAGCAGAGATGGACTAGCGGGGCACACAGATACGCAGTATTTT. The chain couples TRBV15 to TRBJ2-3, with TRBD2 matching over 12 bases. The germline V gene encodes CDR1 LNHNV and CDR2 YYDKDF (reference sequence). V lost 0 bases, J lost 2 bases, and 3 bases stayed unmatched. The CDR3 consists of 17 residues.

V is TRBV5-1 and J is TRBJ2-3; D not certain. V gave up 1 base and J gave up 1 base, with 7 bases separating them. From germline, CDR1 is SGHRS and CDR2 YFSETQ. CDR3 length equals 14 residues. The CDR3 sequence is CASSLNTGTDTQYF. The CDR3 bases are TGCGCCAGCAGCTTGAATACAGGCACAGATACGCAGTATTTT.

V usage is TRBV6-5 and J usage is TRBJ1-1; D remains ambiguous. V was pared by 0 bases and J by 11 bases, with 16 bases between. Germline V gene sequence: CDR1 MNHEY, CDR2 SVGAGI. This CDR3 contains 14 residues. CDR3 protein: CASSYSAAFVWAFF. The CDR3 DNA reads TGTGCCAGCAGTTACTCGGCGGCGTTTGTGTGGGCTTTCTTT.

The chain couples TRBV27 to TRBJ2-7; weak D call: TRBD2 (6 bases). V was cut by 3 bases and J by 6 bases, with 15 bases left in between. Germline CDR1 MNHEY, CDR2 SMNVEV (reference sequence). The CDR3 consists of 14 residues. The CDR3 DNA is TGTGCCAGCAGTTTCGCGGGGCTTTCTGGCGAGCAGTACTTC. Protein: CASSFAGLSGEQYF.

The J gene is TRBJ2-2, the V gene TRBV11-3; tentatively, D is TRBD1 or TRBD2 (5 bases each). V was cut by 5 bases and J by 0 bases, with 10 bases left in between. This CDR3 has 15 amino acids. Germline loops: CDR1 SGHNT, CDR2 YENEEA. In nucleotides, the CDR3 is TGTGCCAGCAGCAGGGACCAGTCGAACACCGGGGAGCTGTTTTTT. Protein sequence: CASSRDQSNTGELFF.

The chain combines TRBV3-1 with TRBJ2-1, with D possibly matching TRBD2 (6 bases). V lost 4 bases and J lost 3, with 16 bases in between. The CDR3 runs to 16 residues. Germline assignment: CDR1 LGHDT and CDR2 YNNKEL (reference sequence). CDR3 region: CASSPGRGNGYNEQFF. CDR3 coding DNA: TGTGCCAGCAGCCCAGGTCGGGGGAACGGCTACAATGAGCAGTTCTTC.